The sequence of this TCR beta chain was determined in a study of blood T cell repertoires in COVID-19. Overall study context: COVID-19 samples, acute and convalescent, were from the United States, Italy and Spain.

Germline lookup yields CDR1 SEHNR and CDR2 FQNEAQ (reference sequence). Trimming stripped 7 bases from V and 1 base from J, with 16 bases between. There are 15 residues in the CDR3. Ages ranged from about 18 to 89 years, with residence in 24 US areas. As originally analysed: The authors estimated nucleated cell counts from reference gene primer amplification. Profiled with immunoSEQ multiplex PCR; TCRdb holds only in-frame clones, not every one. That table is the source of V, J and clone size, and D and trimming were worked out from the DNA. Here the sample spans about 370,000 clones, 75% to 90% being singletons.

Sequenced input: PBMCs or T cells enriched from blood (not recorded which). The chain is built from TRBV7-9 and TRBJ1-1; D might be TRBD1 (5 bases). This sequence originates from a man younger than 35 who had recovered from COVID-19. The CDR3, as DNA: TGTGCCAGCATCCCTCGCCGCACAGGGAACACTGAAGCTTTCTTT. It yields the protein CASIPRRTGNTEAFF.